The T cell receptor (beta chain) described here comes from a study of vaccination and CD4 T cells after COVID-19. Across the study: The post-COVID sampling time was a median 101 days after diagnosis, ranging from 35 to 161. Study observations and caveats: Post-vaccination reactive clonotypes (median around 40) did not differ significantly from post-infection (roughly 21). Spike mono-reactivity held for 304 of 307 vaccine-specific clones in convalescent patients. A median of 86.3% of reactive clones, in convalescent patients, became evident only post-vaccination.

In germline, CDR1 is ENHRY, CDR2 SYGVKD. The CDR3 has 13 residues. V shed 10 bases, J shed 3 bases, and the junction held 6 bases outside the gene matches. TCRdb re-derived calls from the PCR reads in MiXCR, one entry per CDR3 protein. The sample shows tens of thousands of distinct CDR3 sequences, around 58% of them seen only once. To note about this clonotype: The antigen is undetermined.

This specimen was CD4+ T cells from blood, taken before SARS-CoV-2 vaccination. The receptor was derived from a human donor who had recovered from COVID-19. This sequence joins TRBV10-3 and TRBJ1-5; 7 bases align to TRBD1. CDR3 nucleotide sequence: TGTGCCAGCCAGGGACAGTCCAATCAGCCCCAGCATTTT. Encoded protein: CASQGQSNQPQHF.